Listed below are T cell receptor beta chains from one sample, sequenced in a study of cytomegalovirus exposure and HLA in healthy donors. Some clones are missing from TCRdb's copy, which holds only in-frame ones; the method was immunoSEQ multiplex PCR. The sample lists about 220,000 clones, 90% to 95% occurring once. Sample: PBMCs. Receptors originate from a woman aged 18-30 years in good health and CMV-seronegative. The CDR3 runs from the conserved cysteine through the conserved F or W. The order of the fields is clone size, V gene, D gene, CDR3 length, J gene, CDR3 DNA, CDR3 protein. A D gene is named only where the DNA matches it firmly. Some rows mark clone size as missing; the rest say once, few, many or name a class of expanded clone.

clone_size: -; v_call: TRBV28; d_call: TRBD1; cdr3_length: 14; j_call: TRBJ1-1; cdr3_nt: TGTGCCAGCAGTCTTACTCTAGCGGGGACAGGAGCTTTCTTT; cdr3_aa: CASSLTLAGTGAFF
clone_size: -; v_call: TRBV4-1; d_call: -; cdr3_length: 16; j_call: TRBJ2-2; cdr3_nt: TGCGCCAGCAGCCCCCTGGGGGGTATTAGCACCGGGGAGCTGTTTTTT; cdr3_aa: CASSPLGGISTGELFF
clone_size: -; v_call: TRBV10-2; d_call: TRBD1; cdr3_length: 12; j_call: TRBJ1-2; cdr3_nt: TGCGCCAGCAGCTCACAAGGGGACAGGGGGACCTTC; cdr3_aa: CASSSQGDRGTF
clone_size: -; v_call: TRBV7-9; d_call: -; cdr3_length: 15; j_call: TRBJ2-5; cdr3_nt: TGTGCCACCATTATATTGGACAGGGAGGGAGGGACCCAGTACTTC; cdr3_aa: CATIILDREGGTQYF
clone_size: -; v_call: TRBV4-1; d_call: -; cdr3_length: 14; j_call: TRBJ1-1; cdr3_nt: TGCGCCAGCAGCCTCCTAAACGGGGGAACTGAAGCTTTCTTT; cdr3_aa: CASSLLNGGTEAFF
clone_size: -; v_call: TRBV5-1; d_call: -; cdr3_length: 16; j_call: TRBJ2-5; cdr3_nt: TGCGCCAGCAGCCCCCCCCAAGGGGGGGGAGGAGAGACCCAGTACTTC; cdr3_aa: CASSPPQGGGGETQYF
clone_size: -; v_call: TRBV11-2; d_call: TRBD1; cdr3_length: 15; j_call: TRBJ1-5; cdr3_nt: TGTGCCAGCAGCTTCGGGGACAGGGGGCTTCAGCCCCAGCATTTT; cdr3_aa: CASSFGDRGLQPQHF
clone_size: -; v_call: TRBV19; d_call: TRBD1; cdr3_length: 15; j_call: TRBJ1-5; cdr3_nt: TGTGCCAGTATCCCCCAGGGGGGTAGCAATCAGCCCCAGCATTTT; cdr3_aa: CASIPQGGSNQPQHF
clone_size: -; v_call: TRBV4-1; d_call: -; cdr3_length: 15; j_call: TRBJ2-5; cdr3_nt: TGCGCCAGCAGCCAAGAGCCGGCAGGGTACGGGACCCAGTACTTC; cdr3_aa: CASSQEPAGYGTQYF
clone_size: -; v_call: TRBV6-5; d_call: -; cdr3_length: 15; j_call: TRBJ2-3; cdr3_nt: TGTGCCAGCAGCTACGGGACAATATACACAGATACGCAGTATTTT; cdr3_aa: CASSYGTIYTDTQYF
clone_size: -; v_call: TRBV29-1; d_call: -; cdr3_length: 14; j_call: TRBJ2-7; cdr3_nt: TGCAGCGTTGAAGATTGGCGGGATCCCTACGAGCAGTACTTC; cdr3_aa: CSVEDWRDPYEQYF
clone_size: -; v_call: TRBV13; d_call: TRBD1; cdr3_length: 13; j_call: TRBJ1-2; cdr3_nt: TGTGCCAGCAGCACAGGGGAGGCTAATGGCTACACCTTC; cdr3_aa: CASSTGEANGYTF
clone_size: -; v_call: TRBV7-2; d_call: -; cdr3_length: 12; j_call: TRBJ2-3; cdr3_nt: TGTGCCAGCAGCCCCCCGTCAGATACGCAGTATTTT; cdr3_aa: CASSPPSDTQYF
clone_size: -; v_call: TRBV4-1; d_call: TRBD2; cdr3_length: 16; j_call: TRBJ2-7; cdr3_nt: TGCGCCAGCAGCCAGACTAGCGGGAGGAGCTCCTACGAGCAGTACTTC; cdr3_aa: CASSQTSGRSSYEQYF
clone_size: -; v_call: TRBV7-8; d_call: TRBD2; cdr3_length: 16; j_call: TRBJ2-7; cdr3_nt: TGTGCCAGCAGTTCAACCGGGGGGAGGAACTCCTACGAGCAGTACTTC; cdr3_aa: CASSSTGGRNSYEQYF
clone_size: few; v_call: TRBV4-2; d_call: TRBD2; cdr3_length: 15; j_call: TRBJ2-7; cdr3_nt: TGTGCCAGCAGCTCGAGCGGGAGGGCGTCCTACGAGCAGTACTTC; cdr3_aa: CASSSSGRASYEQYF
clone_size: -; v_call: TRBV9; d_call: -; cdr3_length: 15; j_call: TRBJ2-7; cdr3_nt: TGTGCCAGCAGCGTAGATCCCGGACAGACCTACGAGCAGTACTTC; cdr3_aa: CASSVDPGQTYEQYF
clone_size: -; v_call: TRBV2; d_call: TRBD2; cdr3_length: 13; j_call: TRBJ2-7; cdr3_nt: TGTGCCAGCATGGCTAGCGGGATAGGTGAGCAGTACTTC; cdr3_aa: CASMASGIGEQYF
clone_size: -; v_call: TRBV7-9; d_call: -; cdr3_length: 17; j_call: TRBJ2-6; cdr3_nt: TGTGCCAGCAGCTTGGGGGGGCGCTCTTCTGGGGCCAACGTCCTGACTTTC; cdr3_aa: CASSLGGRSSGANVLTF
clone_size: -; v_call: TRBV25-1; d_call: TRBD2; cdr3_length: 15; j_call: TRBJ2-3; cdr3_nt: TGTGCCAGCAGTGACTTCCCGGGGGGTGGAGATACGCAGTATTTT; cdr3_aa: CASSDFPGGGDTQYF
clone_size: -; v_call: TRBV19; d_call: -; cdr3_length: 15; j_call: TRBJ1-5; cdr3_nt: TGTGCCAGTAGTAAAGGACGACAGCCCAATCAGCCCCAGCATTTT; cdr3_aa: CASSKGRQPNQPQHF
clone_size: -; v_call: TRBV5-4; d_call: -; cdr3_length: 13; j_call: TRBJ2-7; cdr3_nt: TGTGCCAGCAGCTTGAGGGGCTCCTACGAGCAGTACTTC; cdr3_aa: CASSLRGSYEQYF
clone_size: -; v_call: TRBV4-1; d_call: TRBD1; cdr3_length: 15; j_call: TRBJ2-1; cdr3_nt: TGCGCCAGCAGCTCTGACAGGGCCCATCCGGATGAGCAGTTCTTC; cdr3_aa: CASSSDRAHPDEQFF
clone_size: -; v_call: TRBV5-4; d_call: TRBD1; cdr3_length: 14; j_call: TRBJ1-1; cdr3_nt: TGTGCCAGCAGCATACAACCAGGGGGAACTGAAGCTTTCTTT; cdr3_aa: CASSIQPGGTEAFF
clone_size: -; v_call: TRBV27; d_call: -; cdr3_length: 12; j_call: TRBJ2-1; cdr3_nt: TGTGCCAGCATTGACTATCGCGCTGAGCAGTTCTTC; cdr3_aa: CASIDYRAEQFF
clone_size: -; v_call: TRBV6-5; d_call: TRBD2; cdr3_length: 15; j_call: TRBJ2-1; cdr3_nt: TGTGCCAGCAATTTACTAGCGGGAAGGTACAATGAGCAGTTCTTC; cdr3_aa: CASNLLAGRYNEQFF
clone_size: -; v_call: TRBV30; d_call: TRBD2; cdr3_length: 16; j_call: TRBJ2-7; cdr3_nt: TGTGCCTGGAGTGGACTAGCGGGACATAGTCTATACGAGCAGTACTTC; cdr3_aa: CAWSGLAGHSLYEQYF
clone_size: once; v_call: TRBV30; d_call: -; cdr3_length: 17; j_call: TRBJ1-3; cdr3_nt: TGTGCCTGGAGTCGTTTGCGGCTGGACATCTCTGGAAACACCATATATTTT; cdr3_aa: CAWSRLRLDISGNTIYF
clone_size: -; v_call: TRBV5-1; d_call: -; cdr3_length: 15; j_call: TRBJ1-1; cdr3_nt: TGCGCCAGCAGCTTCTTAGTTTATCAGGGCACTGAAGCTTTCTTT; cdr3_aa: CASSFLVYQGTEAFF
clone_size: -; v_call: TRBV6-1; d_call: TRBD1; cdr3_length: 14; j_call: TRBJ2-7; cdr3_nt: TGTGCCAGCAGTCCGGACAGGATGTCCTACGAGCAGTACTTC; cdr3_aa: CASSPDRMSYEQYF
clone_size: -; v_call: TRBV27; d_call: -; cdr3_length: 14; j_call: TRBJ1-5; cdr3_nt: TGTGCCAGCAGTTTTGCAGGGTTAGGTCAGCCCCAGCATTTT; cdr3_aa: CASSFAGLGQPQHF
clone_size: -; v_call: TRBV6-1; d_call: TRBD1; cdr3_length: 18; j_call: TRBJ1-5; cdr3_nt: TGTGCCAGCAGTGATCCCCTTTTTGCGGGACAGGGAAATCAGCCCCAGCATTTT; cdr3_aa: CASSDPLFAGQGNQPQHF
clone_size: -; v_call: TRBV7-9; d_call: TRBD2; cdr3_length: 15; j_call: TRBJ2-7; cdr3_nt: TGTGCCAGCAGCGAAAGACTAGCGGGCACCTACGAGCAGTACTTC; cdr3_aa: CASSERLAGTYEQYF
clone_size: -; v_call: TRBV5-6; d_call: TRBD1; cdr3_length: 16; j_call: TRBJ2-7; cdr3_nt: TGTGCCAGCAGCTTCCCCCCCCGGACAGGGAGCTACGAGCAGTACTTC; cdr3_aa: CASSFPPRTGSYEQYF
clone_size: -; v_call: TRBV5-8; d_call: -; cdr3_length: 14; j_call: TRBJ2-5; cdr3_nt: TGTGCCAGCAGCCTGGGGTCGGGGGAAGAGACCCAGTACTTC; cdr3_aa: CASSLGSGEETQYF
clone_size: -; v_call: TRBV19; d_call: -; cdr3_length: 16; j_call: TRBJ1-5; cdr3_nt: TGTGCCAGTAGTATAGCCCCAGGTATAGCGAATCAGCCCCAGCATTTT; cdr3_aa: CASSIAPGIANQPQHF
clone_size: -; v_call: TRBV5-1; d_call: TRBD1; cdr3_length: 15; j_call: TRBJ1-1; cdr3_nt: TGCGCCAGCAGCTTAGGGACAGGCGGGAACACTGAAGCTTTCTTT; cdr3_aa: CASSLGTGGNTEAFF
clone_size: -; v_call: TRBV19; d_call: TRBD1; cdr3_length: 13; j_call: TRBJ1-5; cdr3_nt: TGTGCCAGTAGTGGGACAGGGCATCAGCCCCAGCATTTT; cdr3_aa: CASSGTGHQPQHF
clone_size: -; v_call: TRBV5-1; d_call: TRBD2; cdr3_length: 15; j_call: TRBJ2-5; cdr3_nt: TGCGCCAGCAGCCGTAGCGGGGGGGACCAAGAGACCCAGTACTTC; cdr3_aa: CASSRSGGDQETQYF
clone_size: -; v_call: TRBV6-6; d_call: -; cdr3_length: 14; j_call: TRBJ1-1; cdr3_nt: TGTGCCAGCAGTCGGACAGAATTGAACACTGAAGCTTTCTTT; cdr3_aa: CASSRTELNTEAFF
clone_size: -; v_call: TRBV11-2; d_call: TRBD1; cdr3_length: 15; j_call: TRBJ1-2; cdr3_nt: TGTGCCAGCAGCTTAATCGGCAGGGGGCTTTCGGGCTACACCTTC; cdr3_aa: CASSLIGRGLSGYTF
clone_size: once; v_call: TRBV6-5; d_call: TRBD2; cdr3_length: 15; j_call: TRBJ2-5; cdr3_nt: TGTGCCAGCAGTTCCAGGACTAGCGGGCGCGAGACCCAGTACTTC; cdr3_aa: CASSSRTSGRETQYF
clone_size: -; v_call: TRBV6-8; d_call: -; cdr3_length: 15; j_call: TRBJ1-2; cdr3_nt: TGTGCCACCAACGATCGAGACAGGCCCAACTATGGCTACACCTTC; cdr3_aa: CATNDRDRPNYGYTF
clone_size: -; v_call: TRBV5-1; d_call: -; cdr3_length: 13; j_call: TRBJ1-2; cdr3_nt: TGCGCCAGCAGCTTGGACAGGGACTATGGCTACACCTTC; cdr3_aa: CASSLDRDYGYTF
clone_size: -; v_call: TRBV27; d_call: -; cdr3_length: 13; j_call: TRBJ2-3; cdr3_nt: TGTGCCAGCACGGCGGGGAGCACAGATACGCAGTATTTT; cdr3_aa: CASTAGSTDTQYF